These T cell receptor beta chains were read from a single sample in a study of blood T cell repertoires in COVID-19. Profiled with immunoSEQ multiplex PCR; TCRdb holds only in-frame clones, not every one. Of 180,000 or so clones in the sample, around 83% are singletons; the top ten hold more than 5.5%. Sequenced sample: PBMCs or T cells enriched from blood (not recorded which). The origin of the receptors is a man in his forties who had recovered from COVID-19. The CDR3 runs from the conserved cysteine through the conserved F or W. Each record gives: J gene, D gene, clone size, V gene, CDR3 DNA, CDR3 protein. D genes are given only for firm matches. Not all rows give a size; the values are once, few, many and, for expanded clones, a class.

J gene: TRBJ2-1; D gene: TRBD2; clone size: -; V gene: TRBV5-6; CDR3 DNA: TGTGCCAGCAGCTTGCTCACCAGAGAAAATAGCGGGTATGAGCAGTTCTTC; CDR3 protein: CASSLLTRENSGYEQFF
J gene: TRBJ2-4; D gene: TRBD2; clone size: -; V gene: TRBV10-1; CDR3 DNA: TGCGCCAGCAGAGAGTCCGGACTAGCGGAAGCCAAAAACATTCAGTACTTC; CDR3 protein: CASRESGLAEAKNIQYF
J gene: TRBJ1-5; D gene: -; clone size: -; V gene: TRBV2; CDR3 DNA: TGTGCCAGCGGTCCCGGGGGAGAGCAGCCCCAGCATTTT; CDR3 protein: CASGPGGEQPQHF
J gene: TRBJ1-6; D gene: -; clone size: -; V gene: TRBV30; CDR3 DNA: TGTGCCTGGAGTTTGGAGCCTTATAATTCACCCCTCCACTTT; CDR3 protein: CAWSLEPYNSPLHF
J gene: TRBJ1-3; D gene: -; clone size: -; V gene: TRBV18; CDR3 DNA: TGTGCCAGCTCACCACTGTCACAGCTCTCTGGAAACACCATATATTTT; CDR3 protein: CASSPLSQLSGNTIYF
J gene: TRBJ1-5; D gene: -; clone size: -; V gene: TRBV18; CDR3 DNA: TGTGCCAGCTCACGCCAGGGTAATCAGCCCCAGCATTTT; CDR3 protein: CASSRQGNQPQHF
J gene: TRBJ2-7; D gene: -; clone size: -; V gene: TRBV24-1; CDR3 DNA: TGTGCCACCAGCCAAAACTCAGAGGTTCAGTACTTC; CDR3 protein: CATSQNSEVQYF
J gene: TRBJ2-2; D gene: -; clone size: -; V gene: TRBV27; CDR3 DNA: TGTGCCAGCAGTTTCAGGGTCGCCGGGGAGCTGTTTTTT; CDR3 protein: CASSFRVAGELFF
J gene: TRBJ1-5; D gene: TRBD1; clone size: -; V gene: TRBV14; CDR3 DNA: TGTGCCAGCAGCCAAACAGGGGGCAGCAATCAGCCCCAGCATTTT; CDR3 protein: CASSQTGGSNQPQHF
J gene: TRBJ1-5; D gene: -; clone size: -; V gene: TRBV6-5; CDR3 DNA: TGTGCCAGCAGTCTAGGGGTTGGGAATCAGCCCCAGCATTTT; CDR3 protein: CASSLGVGNQPQHF
J gene: TRBJ1-2; D gene: -; clone size: -; V gene: TRBV7-3; CDR3 DNA: TGTGCCAGCAGCCAGGGCAGGGTCTTTGGCTACACCTTC; CDR3 protein: CASSQGRVFGYTF
J gene: TRBJ1-1; D gene: TRBD1; clone size: -; V gene: TRBV14; CDR3 DNA: TGTGCCAGCAGCCAATACAGGGGGAGTATCACTGAAGCTTTCTTT; CDR3 protein: CASSQYRGSITEAFF
J gene: TRBJ1-1; D gene: -; clone size: -; V gene: TRBV1; CDR3 DNA: TGCACCAGCACCCATTTTAAGTCGGGGGAAGCAACTGAAGCTTTCTTT; CDR3 protein: CTSTHFKSGEATEAFF
J gene: TRBJ1-1; D gene: TRBD1; clone size: -; V gene: TRBV5-1; CDR3 DNA: TGCGCCAGCAGCTCGGACAGGATGAACACTGAAGCTTTCTTT; CDR3 protein: CASSSDRMNTEAFF
J gene: TRBJ1-3; D gene: -; clone size: few; V gene: TRBV5-1; CDR3 DNA: TGCGCCAGCAGCTCCGGGGGGTCATTCGGAAACACCATATATTTT; CDR3 protein: CASSSGGSFGNTIYF
J gene: TRBJ2-1; D gene: TRBD2; clone size: -; V gene: TRBV5-5; CDR3 DNA: TGTGCCAGCAGCTTTACTAGCGGGAGCATGCAGTTCTTC; CDR3 protein: CASSFTSGSMQFF
J gene: TRBJ2-4; D gene: TRBD1; clone size: -; V gene: TRBV19; CDR3 DNA: TGTGCCAGTAGTATCAGGCGACAGGGAGACATTCAGTACTTC; CDR3 protein: CASSIRRQGDIQYF
J gene: TRBJ2-7; D gene: TRBD1; clone size: -; V gene: TRBV5-1; CDR3 DNA: TGCGCCAGCAGCCCGGGGACAGGGGGTTCCTACGAGCAGTACTTC; CDR3 protein: CASSPGTGGSYEQYF
J gene: TRBJ1-2; D gene: -; clone size: -; V gene: TRBV7-2; CDR3 DNA: TGTGCCAGCAGCTTAGAAAGGGGACTCTATGGCTACACCTTC; CDR3 protein: CASSLERGLYGYTF